The 4 T cell receptor beta chains below come from one sample, sequenced in a study of regulatory T cells in long-lasting Graves disease. Regarding time point: persistent/refractory GD, antithyroid drugs over 5 years with positive TRAb. Isolated PBMC RNA provided the starting material for the TCR library. Construction of TCR beta libraries relied on iRepertoire HTBI primers and on Arm-PCR targeting CDR3 regions. TCRdb redid the calling of the multiplex PCR reads with MiXCR, one entry per CDR3 protein. The sample lists around 460,000 distinct CDR3 sequences, roughly 23% seen once, with about an eighth in the top ten. The sample here was peripheral blood mononuclear cells (PBMCs), taken when the disease was refractory, from a patient treated with antithyroid drugs. Receptors originate from a female donor with Graves disease.

The J gene is TRBJ2-5, the V gene TRBV28, with TRBD2 matching over 12 bases. V lost 6 bases and J lost 5; bases outside the gene matches: 7. This CDR3 is built from 15 residues. The germline V gene encodes CDR1 MDHEN and CDR2 SYDVKM. The CDR3 coding sequence is TGTGCCAGCAGCCAACTAGCGGGGGGCGGGGAGACCCAGTACTTC. It encodes CASSQLAGGGETQYF.

Concerning this clonotype itself: A far larger clone is only one base removed, so a read error is likely. The V call is TRBV6-2 or TRBV6-3, the J call TRBJ1-4, with D unresolved. In germline, CDR1 is MNHEY, CDR2 SVGEGT. The CDR3 consists of 12 residues. Trimming took 8 bases from V and 7 from J, leaving 11 bases between them. CDR3 loop: CASRQRGEKLFF. DNA for the CDR3: TGTGCCAGCCGGCAGAGAGGTGAAAAACTGTTTTTT.

This sequence joins TRBV5-1 and TRBJ2-1; possible D gene TRBD2, 5 bases. This CDR3 region has 13 residues. V shed 4 bases and J shed 9 bases, with 14 bases lying between them. CDR1 is SGHRS, CDR2 YFSETQ, per germline. CDR3 sequence: CASSPSGSTEQFF. Here the CDR3 DNA reads TGCGCCAGCAGCCCGAGTGGGAGTACTGAGCAGTTCTTC.

This clonotype was seen a few times. The chain combines TRBV12-3 or TRBV12-4 with TRBJ1-1; 7 bases match TRBD1. The trim removed 1 base at V and 11 bases at J, leaving 13 bases unmatched. CDR3 size: 15 residues. In DNA, the CDR3 is TGTGCCAGCAGTTTAGAGGCAGGGGGAAGGGTGAAGGCTTTCTTT. This translates into CASSLEAGGRVKAFF.